The 14 T cell receptor beta chains reported below all come from one sample, sequenced in a study of tumor and adjacent non-tumor tissue in lung cancer (dated by TCRdb to the late 2010s). RNA was isolated from bulk unsorted tissue, and RNA quality was assessed with a NanoDrop ND-1000 and an Agilent 2100. Normal lung samples were distant non-tumor tissue taken more than 3 cm from the tumor edge. Libraries were prepared through multiplex PCR. The sequencing machine was an Illumina HiSeq 2500. Following protocols modified from ARM-PCR, the researchers constructed TCRbeta libraries through three rounds of nested PCR with primers (Table S4). TCRdb reprocessing: public reads trimmed at Q25 with fastp, clones called with MiXCR, in-frame beta chains kept. Rows with a matching CDR3 protein are joined into one entry that keeps the most common DNA and genes. The sample yields 60,000 to 100,000 distinct CDR3 sequences; more than 65% were counted once. The ten largest clones capture about two fifths of the sample.

Input material: distant non-tumor lung tissue. These receptors were obtained from a man between 65 and 85 years old with non-small cell lung cancer.

Comments on this clonotype: A junction end diverges from the germline sequence, so it may reflect a read error. The CDR3 bases are TGTGCCAGCACATTGGGATTCCAGGGTTCCTACAATGAGCGGTTCTTC. It translates to CASTLGFQGSYNERFF. The rearrangement links TRBV5-6 to TRBJ2-1, with D perhaps matching TRBD1 (5 bases). The CDR3 has 16 amino acids. Germline V lookup: CDR1 SGHDT, CDR2 YYEEEE.

The chain recombines TRBV10-3 with TRBJ2-7; D is undetermined. This CDR3 comprises 14 residues. From germline, CDR1 is ENHRY and CDR2 SYGVKD. Trimming stripped 2 bases from V and 12 bases from J, with 20 bases between. The CDR3 is CAISEMAKMYDLYF. The DNA of the CDR3 is TGTGCCATCAGTGAGATGGCCAAGATGTACGACCTGTACTTC.

Comment on this clonotype: The junction departs from the called germline gene at one end, perhaps through a read error. The CDR3 DNA follows: TGCAGAACGGCCGACAGGTTCCAAGAGACCCAATACTTC. Protein: CRTADRFQETQYF. V gene TRBV29-1 combines with J gene TRBJ2-5; tentative D call: TRBD1 (6 bases). This CDR3 has 13 amino acids. Germline CDR1 SQVTM, CDR2 ANQGSEA.

This chain uses TRBV6-5 with TRBJ1-2, with D maybe TRBD1 (5 bases). Germline V lookup: CDR1 MNHEY, CDR2 SVGAGI. The CDR3 is made up of 16 amino acids. The V end was cut by 5 bases, the J end by 12 bases, with 28 bases between. The CDR3: CASSDSTPRPGVGHTF. The DNA for the CDR3 is TGTGCCAGCAGTGACAGTACTCCCAGACCGGGAGTAGGCCACACCTTC.

As to this clonotype: This may come from a read error, since a much larger clone is one base off. This chain uses TRBV30 with TRBJ2-7; unclear D gene. Per germline, CDR1 GTSNPN and CDR2 SVGIG (reference sequence). The CDR3 runs 12 residues. The DNA for the CDR3 is TGTGACTGGAGCATCAGTCGAGGAGAGCAGTACTTC. Its protein product is CDWSISRGEQYF.

Comment on this clonotype: At one boundary the junction diverges from the germline segment, which might be a read error. The chain combines TRBV12-3 or TRBV12-4 with TRBJ1-2; D unresolved. This CDR3 region has 11 residues. The CDR3 DNA follows: TGTGACAGCACCCTGGGAGAAGGCTACACATTC. It specifies CDSTLGEGYTF.

The CDR3 sequence: CASSLGVTNLNTGELFF. In nucleotides, the CDR3 is TGTGCAAGTAGCTTAGGGGTGACTAACCTGAACACCGGGGAGCTGTTTTTT. The V and J genes are TRBV11-3 and TRBJ2-2; D assignment may be TRBD1 or TRBD2 (5 bases each). Germline CDR1 and CDR2: SGHNT and YENEEA. The CDR3 totals 17 residues. Combining the CDR3 with reference TRBV11-3 and TRBJ2-2 gives the whole variable domain EAGVVQSPRYKIIEKKQPVAFWCNPISGHNTLYWYLQNLGQGPELLIRYENEEAVDDSQLPKDRFSAERLKGVDSTLKIQPAELGDSAVYLCASSLGVTNLNTGELFFGEGSRLTVL.

Remarks on this clonotype: A much larger clone is a single base away; this may be a read error. The V and J genes are TRBV6-6 and TRBJ2-7; D is perhaps TRBD1 or TRBD2 (5 bases each). Germline V gives CDR1 MNHNY, CDR2 SVGAGI (reference sequence). The CDR3 is made up of 13 amino acids. The ends were cut back, 5 bases at V and 0 bases at J, with 8 bases in the middle. In DNA, the CDR3 is TGTGCCAGCAGTCGGGGCCTCTCCTACGAGCAGTACTTC. It translates to CASSRGLSYEQYF.

Details on this clonotype: One junction end does not reproduce the germline sequence, and a read error may be involved. The chain carries TRBV6-5 and TRBJ1-2; TRBD1 might be the D (5 bases). The CDR3 consists of 13 residues. CDR1 is MNHEY and CDR2 is SVGAGI in the germline V gene. The CDR3 loop reads CAIRAQGINGYTF. CDR3 nucleotide sequence: TGTGCCATCAGGGCGCAGGGCATCAATGGCTACACCTTT.

This clonotype was picked up a small number of times. The J gene is TRBJ2-1, the V gene TRBV28, with TRBD2 identical over 7 bases. Germline V gene data show CDR1 as MDHEN and CDR2 as SYDVKM. The CDR3 spans 15 residues. Unmatched junction bases numbered 10, after V lost 3 bases and J lost 8 bases. DNA for the CDR3: TGTGCCAGCAGTTTCAGGCGGGAGAAGAGGTATGAGCAGTTCTTC. Translating it yields CASSFRREKRYEQFF.

Concerning this clonotype: Given the absence of the conserved phenylalanine or tryptophan at the CDR3 end, a read error is likely. The limits of the CDR3 on the DNA are not certain, so only TCRdb's listed CDR3 is given. The chain joins TRBV29-1 to TRBJ2-7; the D call of TRBD1 is as the table states it, not checked on the DNA. The germline gives CDR1 SQVTM, CDR2 ANQGSEA. The CDR3 spans 14 amino acids, including both terminal residues. The CDR3 sequence is CSVERGGPTYEQYL.

Turning to this clonotype: This may come from a read error, since a much larger clone is one base off. This chain joins TRBV6-6 and TRBJ2-7, with D perhaps matching TRBD2 (6 bases). CDR3 length: 16 amino acids. The germline V and J ends were trimmed by 6 bases and 3 bases, with 21 bases remaining between them. Germline CDR1 and CDR2: MNHNY and SVGAGI (reference sequence). The CDR3 nucleotides read TGTGCCAGCAGCAAAACTAACGGAGGAGGGATCTACGAGCAGTACTTC. It yields the protein CASSKTNGGGIYEQYF.

On this clonotype: The conserved phenylalanine or tryptophan is not found at the CDR3 terminus, so this likely reflects a read error. The J gene is TRBJ1-6, the V gene TRBV10-3, with TRBD1 as a possible D gene (6 bases). The CDR3 totals 16 residues. Germline-derived CDR1 and CDR2 are ENHRY and SYGVKD. V was trimmed by 10 bases and J by 5 bases, leaving 21 bases between them. The DNA for the CDR3 is TGTGCCACTGCACCCTTCAACAGGGATAATAATTCACCCCTCCACTCC. The encoded protein is CATAPFNRDNNSPLHS.

The V call is TRBV6-2 or TRBV6-3, the J call TRBJ1-6; D may be TRBD1 (5 bases). Germline CDR1 is MNHEY and CDR2 is SVGEGT. The CDR3 extends over 16 amino acids. The V gene lost 7 bases and the J gene lost 6 bases, with 19 bases spanning the gap. CDR3 region: CASITGTGGSNSPLHF. Here the CDR3 DNA reads TGTGCCAGCATAACCGGGACCGGGGGATCTAATTCACCCCTCCACTTT.